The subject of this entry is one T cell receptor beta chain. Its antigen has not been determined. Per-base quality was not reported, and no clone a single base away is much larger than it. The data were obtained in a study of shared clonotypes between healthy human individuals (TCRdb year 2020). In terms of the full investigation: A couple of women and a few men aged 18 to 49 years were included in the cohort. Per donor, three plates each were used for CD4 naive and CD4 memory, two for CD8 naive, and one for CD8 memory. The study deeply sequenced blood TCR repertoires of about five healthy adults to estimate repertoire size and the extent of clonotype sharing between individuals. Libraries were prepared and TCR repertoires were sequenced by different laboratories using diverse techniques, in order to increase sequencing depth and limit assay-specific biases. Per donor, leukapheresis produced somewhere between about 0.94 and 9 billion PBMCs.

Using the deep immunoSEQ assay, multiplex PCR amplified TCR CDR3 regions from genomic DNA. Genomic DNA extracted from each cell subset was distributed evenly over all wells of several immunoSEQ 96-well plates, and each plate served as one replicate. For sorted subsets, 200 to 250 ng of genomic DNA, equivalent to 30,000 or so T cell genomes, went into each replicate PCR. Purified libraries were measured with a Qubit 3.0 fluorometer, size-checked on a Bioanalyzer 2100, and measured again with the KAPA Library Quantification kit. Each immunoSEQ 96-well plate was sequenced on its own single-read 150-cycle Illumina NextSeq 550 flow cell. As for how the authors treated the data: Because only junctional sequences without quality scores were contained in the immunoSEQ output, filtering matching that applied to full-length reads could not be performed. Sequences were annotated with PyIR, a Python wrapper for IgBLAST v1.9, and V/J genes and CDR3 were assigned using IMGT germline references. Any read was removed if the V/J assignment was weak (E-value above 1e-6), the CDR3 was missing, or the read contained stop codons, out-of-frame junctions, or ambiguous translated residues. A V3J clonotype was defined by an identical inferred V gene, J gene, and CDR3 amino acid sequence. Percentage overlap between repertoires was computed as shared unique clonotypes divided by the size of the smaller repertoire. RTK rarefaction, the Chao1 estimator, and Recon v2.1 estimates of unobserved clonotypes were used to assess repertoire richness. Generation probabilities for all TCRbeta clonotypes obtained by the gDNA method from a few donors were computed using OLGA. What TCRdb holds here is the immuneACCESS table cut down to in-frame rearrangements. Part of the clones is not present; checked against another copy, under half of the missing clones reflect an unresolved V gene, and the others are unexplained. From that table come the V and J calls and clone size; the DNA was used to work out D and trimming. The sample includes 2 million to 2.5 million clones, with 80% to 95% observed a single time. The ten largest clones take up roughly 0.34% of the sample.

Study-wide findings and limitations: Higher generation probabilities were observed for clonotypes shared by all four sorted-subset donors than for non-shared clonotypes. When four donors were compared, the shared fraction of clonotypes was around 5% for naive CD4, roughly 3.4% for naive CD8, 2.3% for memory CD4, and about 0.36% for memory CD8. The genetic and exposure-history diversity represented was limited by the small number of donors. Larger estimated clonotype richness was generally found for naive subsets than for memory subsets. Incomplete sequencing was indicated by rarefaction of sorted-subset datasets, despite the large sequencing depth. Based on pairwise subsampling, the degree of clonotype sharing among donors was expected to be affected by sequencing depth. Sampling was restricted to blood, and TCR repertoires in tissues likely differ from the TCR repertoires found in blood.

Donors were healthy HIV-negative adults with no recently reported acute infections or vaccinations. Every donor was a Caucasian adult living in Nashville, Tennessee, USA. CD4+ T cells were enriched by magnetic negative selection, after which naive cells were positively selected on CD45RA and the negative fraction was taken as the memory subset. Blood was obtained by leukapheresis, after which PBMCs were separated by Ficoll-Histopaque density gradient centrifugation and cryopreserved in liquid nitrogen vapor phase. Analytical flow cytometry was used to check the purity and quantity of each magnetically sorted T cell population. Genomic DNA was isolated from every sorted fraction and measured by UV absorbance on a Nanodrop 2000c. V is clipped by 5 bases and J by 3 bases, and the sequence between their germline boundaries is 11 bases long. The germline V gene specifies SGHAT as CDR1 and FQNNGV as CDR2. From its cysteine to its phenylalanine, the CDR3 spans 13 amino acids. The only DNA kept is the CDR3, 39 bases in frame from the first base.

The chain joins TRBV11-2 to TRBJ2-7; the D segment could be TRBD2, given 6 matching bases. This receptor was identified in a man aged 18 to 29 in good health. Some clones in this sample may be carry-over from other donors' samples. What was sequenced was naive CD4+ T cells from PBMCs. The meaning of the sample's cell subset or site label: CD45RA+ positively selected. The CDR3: CASSGDSYYEQYF. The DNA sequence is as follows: TGTGCCAGCAGCGGGGACTCCTACTACGAGCAGTACTTC.